The next 6 T cell receptor beta chains were all read from a single sample in a study of shared clonotypes between healthy human individuals. The data were produced by immunoSEQ multiplex PCR, yet TCRdb's version contains in-frame clones alone and is incomplete. The sample shows 2 million or so clones, roughly 94% of them seen only once. Sequencing was performed on naive CD4+ T cells sorted from blood. Documented subset: CD45RA+ positively selected. The receptors stem from a man aged 18 to 29 in good health.

J is TRBJ1-3 and V is TRBV30, with D unclear. Trimming cost V 5 bases and J 2 bases, with 7 bases left between them. Germline-derived CDR1 and CDR2 are GTSNPN and SVGIG (reference sequence). CDR3 length: 12 residues. The CDR3 is CAWGFPGNTIYF. The CDR3 nucleotides are TGTGCCTGGGGATTCCCTGGAAACACCATATATTTT.

The chain links TRBV4-1 to TRBJ2-5; no clear D gene. This CDR3 is 14 amino acids long. Trimming shortened V by 0 bases and J by 2 bases, and 7 bases separated the two germline ends. Germline-derived CDR1 and CDR2 are MGHRA and YSYEKL. This CDR3 is CASSQEGRQETQYF. The CDR3 DNA is TGCGCCAGCAGCCAAGAAGGGCGGCAAGAGACCCAGTACTTC.

The CDR3 DNA follows: TGCGCCAGCAGCTTGGATGGGGGTAATTCACCCCTCCACTTT. Its protein is CASSLDGGNSPLHF. This chain connects TRBV5-1 to TRBJ1-6; D is perhaps TRBD1 (5 bases). This CDR3 is 14 amino acids long. CDR1 is SGHRS, CDR2 YFSETQ, per germline. The germline V and J ends were trimmed by 0 bases and 6 bases, with 7 bases remaining between them.

The chain carries TRBV10-3 and TRBJ2-2; either TRBD1 or TRBD2 may fit D (5 bases each). The germline V gene encodes CDR1 ENHRY and CDR2 SYGVKD. This CDR3 region has 14 residues. Deletions cut 0 bases from V and 6 bases from J, with 8 bases between. The CDR3 here is CAISESRDAGELFF. The DNA of the CDR3 is TGTGCCATCAGTGAGTCAAGGGACGCCGGGGAGCTGTTTTTT.

The chain carries TRBV11-2 and TRBJ2-7; 7 bases fit TRBD2. Germline CDR1 and CDR2: SGHAT and FQNNGV. Trimming cost V 6 bases and J 2 bases; bases outside gene matches: 10. The CDR3 spans 15 residues. CDR3 bases: TGTGCCAGCAGTCTAGAGTCGGGGGGTGCCTACGAGCAGTACTTC. Its translation: CASSLESGGAYEQYF.

The V call is TRBV7-2, the J call TRBJ1-4, with TRBD1 matching over 7 bases. Looked up from germline, CDR1 is SGHTA and CDR2 is FQGNSA. The ends lost 6 bases at V and 8 bases at J; junction bases unmatched: 12. The CDR3 consists of 15 residues. This CDR3 is CASSFRQGQREKLFF. CDR3 coding DNA: TGTGCCAGCAGTTTTCGACAGGGCCAGAGGGAAAAACTGTTTTTT.